A selection of T cell receptor beta chains follows, all from one sample in a study of blood T cell repertoires in COVID-19. Clones were read by immunoSEQ multiplex PCR, and TCRdb kept only the in-frame ones, dropping some. The sample contains under 300,000 clones, 70% to 90% of which appear only once. Sequencing used PBMCs or T cells enriched from blood (not recorded which). Receptor source: a woman aged 40 to 50 with acute COVID-19. CDR3s include the opening cysteine and the closing phenylalanine or tryptophan. A D gene is named only where the DNA matches it firmly. Clone size is not always given. Where it is, it says once, few, many or a class for expanded clones.

j_gene,d_gene,v_gene,abundance,CDR3aa,CDR3nt
TRBJ1-2,NA,TRBV6-2/TRBV6-3,NA,CASSYWQGMLGNYGYTF,TGTGCCAGCAGTTACTGGCAGGGGATGCTCGGGAACTATGGCTACACCTTC
TRBJ2-7,NA,TRBV6-5,NA,CASSYRSGSYEQYF,TGTGCCAGCAGTTACCGCTCAGGGTCTTACGAGCAGTACTTC
TRBJ2-2,TRBD2,TRBV5-1,NA,CASQPGLLFDGELFF,TGCGCCAGCCAACCGGGACTATTATTTGACGGGGAGCTGTTTTTT
TRBJ1-4,TRBD1,TRBV7-2,once,CASSRQLTGGNEKLFF,TGTGCCAGCAGCCGTCAATTGACAGGGGGAAATGAAAAACTGTTTTTT
TRBJ2-4,TRBD1,TRBV5-6,NA,CASSPTGGAKNIQYF,TGTGCCAGCAGCCCGACAGGGGGGGCCAAAAACATTCAGTACTTC
TRBJ2-4,TRBD1,TRBV18,NA,CASSPYPGTGAKNIQYF,TGTGCCAGCTCACCATACCCCGGGACAGGGGCCAAAAACATTCAGTACTTC
TRBJ1-5,NA,TRBV27,NA,CASRIKTARGNQPQHF,TGTGCCAGCAGGATCAAAACGGCCAGGGGTAATCAGCCCCAGCATTTT
TRBJ2-2,NA,TRBV24-1,NA,CATSDFSRGGGELFF,TGTGCCACCAGTGATTTCAGTAGGGGTGGCGGGGAGCTGTTTTTT
TRBJ1-6,TRBD1,TRBV23-1,NA,CASSSRGAGVGSPLHF,TGCGCCAGCAGTTCCAGGGGGGCCGGCGTGGGGTCACCCCTCCACTTT
TRBJ2-2,NA,TRBV7-2,NA,CASSPRGSGYANTGELFF,TGTGCCAGCAGCCCACGGGGAAGCGGTTACGCGAACACCGGGGAGCTGTTTTTT
TRBJ1-1,NA,TRBV6-4,NA,CASSAQGFSTEAFF,TGTGCCAGCAGTGCTCAGGGTTTCAGCACTGAAGCTTTCTTT
TRBJ2-7,NA,TRBV7-2,NA,CASSQAISRGPSAYEQYF,TGTGCCAGCAGCCAGGCCATTAGCAGGGGTCCCTCAGCCTACGAGCAGTACTTC
TRBJ2-3,TRBD2,TRBV6-4,NA,CASSGGLAGDTQYF,TGTGCCAGCAGTGGAGGACTAGCGGGAGATACGCAGTATTTT
TRBJ2-3,NA,TRBV29-1,NA,CSVETGADTQYF,TGCAGCGTTGAGACGGGGGCAGATACGCAGTATTTT
TRBJ2-2,NA,TRBV18,NA,CASSPKHTGELFF,TGTGCCAGCTCACCAAAGCATACCGGGGAGCTGTTTTTT
TRBJ1-1,TRBD1,TRBV19,NA,CASSLRQGNTEAFF,TGTGCCAGTAGTCTCCGACAGGGAAACACTGAAGCTTTCTTT
TRBJ2-5,NA,TRBV7-2,NA,CASSLEIVVVRETQYF,TGTGCCAGCAGCTTAGAGATTGTGGTGGTGCGGGAGACCCAGTACTTC
TRBJ1-3,NA,TRBV15,NA,CATSRDRTTGNTIYF,TGTGCCACCAGCAGAGATAGAACGACTGGAAACACCATATATTTT
TRBJ1-5,NA,TRBV6-1,NA,CASSESGPHREQPQHF,TGTGCCAGCAGTGAAAGTGGCCCCCACAGGGAACAGCCCCAGCATTTT
TRBJ1-1,TRBD1,TRBV16,NA,CASSKQGGTEAFF,TGTGCCAGCAGCAAACAGGGGGGCACTGAAGCTTTCTTT
TRBJ2-3,NA,TRBV18,NA,CASSALGGDTQYF,TGTGCCAGCTCAGCGTTAGGAGGAGATACGCAGTATTTT
TRBJ1-2,TRBD1,TRBV6-2/TRBV6-3,NA,CASSDSDAGTGLDGYTF,TGTGCCAGCAGTGACTCAGACGCCGGGACAGGGCTTGATGGCTACACCTTC
TRBJ1-6,TRBD1,TRBV11-2,NA,CASSPGTVNNSPLHF,TGTGCCAGCAGCCCGGGGACAGTCAATAATTCACCCCTCCACTTT
TRBJ2-1,NA,TRBV9,NA,CASSVESEVSSYNEQFF,TGTGCCAGCAGCGTAGAGTCTGAAGTGAGCTCCTACAATGAGCAGTTCTTC
TRBJ1-2,TRBD1,TRBV19,once,CASRGDRSYGYTF,TGTGCCAGTAGGGGGGACAGATCCTATGGCTACACCTTC
TRBJ1-2,NA,TRBV12-3/TRBV12-4,few,CASSLRGGYTF,TGTGCCAGCAGTTTACGGGGTGGCTACACCTTC
TRBJ1-5,TRBD1,TRBV19,NA,CASSIWGTGNQPQHF,TGTGCCAGTAGTATTTGGGGGACAGGGAATCAGCCCCAGCATTTT
TRBJ2-2,NA,TRBV5-1,NA,CASNRWGPGELFF,TGCGCCAGCAACCGGTGGGGGCCCGGGGAGCTGTTTTTT
TRBJ1-6,TRBD1,TRBV19,NA,CASSMTRDSANSPLHF,TGTGCCAGTAGTATGACCCGGGACAGCGCAAATTCACCCCTCCACTTT
TRBJ1-5,NA,TRBV7-2,NA,CASSTNPGRQPQHF,TGTGCCAGCAGCACCAACCCAGGGAGGCAGCCCCAGCATTTT
TRBJ2-1,TRBD1,TRBV5-1,NA,CASSSGQGINNEQFF,TGCGCCAGCAGCTCGGGACAGGGAATCAACAATGAGCAGTTCTTC
TRBJ2-1,NA,TRBV7-9,NA,CASRLRAVEQFF,TGTGCCAGCAGGTTAAGAGCGGTTGAGCAGTTCTTC
TRBJ2-7,TRBD2,TRBV9,NA,CASSGSGGEQYF,TGTGCCAGCAGCGGGAGCGGGGGAGAGCAGTACTTC
TRBJ1-6,NA,TRBV4-1,NA,CASSQGPLPPLHF,TGCGCCAGCAGCCAGGGCCCACTGCCACCCCTCCACTTT
TRBJ2-7,NA,TRBV6-6,NA,CASSSGVYEQYF,TGTGCCAGCAGTTCCGGGGTCTACGAGCAGTACTTC
TRBJ1-3,NA,TRBV19,many,CASSWQGSSGNTIYF,TGTGCCAGTAGTTGGCAGGGAAGCTCTGGAAACACCATATATTTT
TRBJ1-2,NA,TRBV6-6,NA,CASSYLADSNYGYTF,TGTGCCAGCAGCTATCTGGCAGACTCCAACTATGGCTACACCTTC
TRBJ2-3,TRBD2,TRBV7-2,few,CASSYGTSGRRRGDTQYF,TGTGCCAGCAGCTACGGGACTAGCGGGAGGCGACGGGGAGATACGCAGTATTTT
TRBJ1-6,NA,TRBV9,NA,CASSVGGVNSPLHF,TGTGCCAGCAGCGTAGGCGGGGTTAATTCACCCCTCCACTTT
TRBJ2-5,NA,TRBV7-8,once,CASSLAYSREQETQYF,TGTGCCAGCAGCTTAGCCTATAGCAGGGAACAAGAGACCCAGTACTTC
TRBJ1-4,NA,TRBV25-1,NA,CASSEARGSEKLFF,TGTGCCAGCAGTGAGGCCCGAGGGAGTGAAAAACTGTTTTTT
TRBJ2-3,TRBD1,TRBV10-3,NA,CAISDTGGTDTQYF,TGTGCCATCAGCGACACAGGGGGCACAGATACGCAGTATTTT
TRBJ1-1,NA,TRBV2,NA,CASKINGGNTEAFF,TGTGCCAGCAAAATAAACGGGGGGAACACTGAAGCTTTCTTT